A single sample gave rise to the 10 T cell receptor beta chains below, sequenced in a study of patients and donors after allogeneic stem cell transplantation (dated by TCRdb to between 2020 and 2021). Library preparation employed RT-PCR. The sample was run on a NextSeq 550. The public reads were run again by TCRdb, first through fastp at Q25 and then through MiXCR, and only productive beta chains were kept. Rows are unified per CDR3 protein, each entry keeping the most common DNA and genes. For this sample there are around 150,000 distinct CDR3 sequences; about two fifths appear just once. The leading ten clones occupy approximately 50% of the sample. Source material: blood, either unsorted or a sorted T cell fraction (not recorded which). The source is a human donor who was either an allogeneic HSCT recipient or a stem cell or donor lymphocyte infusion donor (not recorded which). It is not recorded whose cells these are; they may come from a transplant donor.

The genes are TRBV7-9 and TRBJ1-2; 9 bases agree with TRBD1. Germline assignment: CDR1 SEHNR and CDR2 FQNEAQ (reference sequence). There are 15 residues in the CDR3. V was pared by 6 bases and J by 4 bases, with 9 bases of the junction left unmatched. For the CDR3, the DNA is TGTGCCAGCAGGACCGGACAGGGGCGCCCCTATGGCTACACCTTC. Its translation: CASRTGQGRPYGYTF.

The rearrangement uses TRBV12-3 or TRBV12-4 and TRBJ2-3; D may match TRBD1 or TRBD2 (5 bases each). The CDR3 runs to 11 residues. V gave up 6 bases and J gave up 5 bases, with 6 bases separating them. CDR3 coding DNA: TGTGCCAGCAGGAGGGGAGATACGCAGTATTTT. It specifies CASRRGDTQYF.

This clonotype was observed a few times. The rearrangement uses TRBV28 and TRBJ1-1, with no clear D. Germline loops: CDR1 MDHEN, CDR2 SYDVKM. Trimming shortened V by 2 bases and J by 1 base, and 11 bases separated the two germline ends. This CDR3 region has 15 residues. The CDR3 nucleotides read TGTGCCAGCAGTTTACGTGACTCCGGGAACACTGAAGCTTTCTTT. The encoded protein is CASSLRDSGNTEAFF.

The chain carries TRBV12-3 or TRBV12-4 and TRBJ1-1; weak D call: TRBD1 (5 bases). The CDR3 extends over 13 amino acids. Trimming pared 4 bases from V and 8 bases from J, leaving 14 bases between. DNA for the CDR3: TGTGCCAGCAGTTCCGTCGCGGGGACGGAAGCTTTCTTT. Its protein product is CASSSVAGTEAFF.

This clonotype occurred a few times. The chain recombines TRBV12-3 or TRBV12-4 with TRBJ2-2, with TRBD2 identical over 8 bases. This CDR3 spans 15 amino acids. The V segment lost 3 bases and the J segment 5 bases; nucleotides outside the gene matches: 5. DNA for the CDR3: TGTGCCAGCAGTTTTTTCCGCGGGGGGACCGGGGAGCTGTTTTTT. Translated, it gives CASSFFRGGTGELFF.

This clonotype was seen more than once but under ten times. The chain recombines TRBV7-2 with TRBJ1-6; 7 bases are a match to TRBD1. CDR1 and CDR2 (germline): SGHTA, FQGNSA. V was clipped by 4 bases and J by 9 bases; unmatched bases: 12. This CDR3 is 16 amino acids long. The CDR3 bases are TGTGCCAGCAGCTCCCCCGGAGTAACAGGGGTTTCACCCCTCCACTTT. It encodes CASSSPGVTGVSPLHF. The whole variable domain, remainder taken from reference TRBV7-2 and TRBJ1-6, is GAGVSQSPSNKVTEKGKDVELRCDPISGHTALYWYRQSLGQGLEFLIYFQGNSAPDKSGLPSDRFSAERTGGSVSTLTIQRTQQEDSAVYLCASSSPGVTGVSPLHFGNGTRLTVT.

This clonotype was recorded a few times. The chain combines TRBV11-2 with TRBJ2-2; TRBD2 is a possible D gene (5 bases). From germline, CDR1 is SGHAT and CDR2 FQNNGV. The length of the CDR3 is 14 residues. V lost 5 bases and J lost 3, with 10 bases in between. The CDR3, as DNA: TGTGCCAGCAGCCCCCGGGGTGACACCGGGGAGCTGTTTTTT. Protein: CASSPRGDTGELFF.

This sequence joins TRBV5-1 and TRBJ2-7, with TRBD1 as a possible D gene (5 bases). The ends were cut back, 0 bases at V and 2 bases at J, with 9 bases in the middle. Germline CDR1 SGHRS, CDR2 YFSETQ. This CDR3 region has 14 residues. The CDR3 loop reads CASSLGQFPYEQYV. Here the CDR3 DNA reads TGCGCCAGCAGCTTGGGACAGTTCCCCTACGAGCAGTACGTC.

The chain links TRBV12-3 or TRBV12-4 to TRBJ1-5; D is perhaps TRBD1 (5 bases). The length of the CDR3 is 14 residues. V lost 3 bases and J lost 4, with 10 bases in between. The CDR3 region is CASSFLTVNQPQHF. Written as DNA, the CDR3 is TGTGCCAGCAGTTTTCTGACAGTAAATCAGCCCCAGCATTTT.

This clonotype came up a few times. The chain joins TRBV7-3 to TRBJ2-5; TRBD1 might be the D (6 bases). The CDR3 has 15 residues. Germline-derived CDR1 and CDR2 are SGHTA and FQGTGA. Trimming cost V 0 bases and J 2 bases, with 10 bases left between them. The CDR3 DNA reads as TGTGCCAGCAGCTTAACAGGACAGAAACAAGAGACCCAGTACTTC. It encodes CASSLTGQKQETQYF.